What follows describes a single TCR beta chain. What antigen it recognizes has not been identified. There are no base qualities to consult, and no much larger clone falls within one base. The library was obtained by 5' RACE. Sequencing used an Illumina HiSeq 2000. Template switching added a universal primer binding site, and the final cDNA carried a unique molecular identifier that allowed TCR cDNA molecules to be counted accurately. Specific primers in the conserved constant-segment region were used to synthesize first-strand cDNA for TCR alpha and beta chains. To control for contamination, every cDNA library carried two barcodes: a SMART-Mk sample barcode plus Illumina barcodes. TruSeq adapter sequences and Illumina sample barcodes were added in two successive PCR steps. TCR alpha and beta cDNA libraries were sequenced on the Illumina HiSeq platform with custom primers. Processing in the source paper ran as follows. Unique molecular identifiers were extracted from raw reads with MiGEC, and CDR3 positions were determined with MiXCR. Recombination models were inferred per individual with the repgenHMM and IGoR tools using an EM algorithm. The tcR package in R was used for shared clonotype analysis, with sharing normalized by the product of cloneset sizes. To study raw recombination free of thymic and clonal selection effects, out-of-frame nonproductive sequences were analyzed. TCRdb trimmed the raw reads at Q25, called clones with MiXCR and kept productive beta chains. Each CDR3 protein appears once, grouped with its most common genes and DNA. In this record, the V and J calls reflect TCRdb's handling and not the investigators' own analysis. The sample table lists 1.5 million to 2 million distinct CDR3 sequences, 25% to 35% of them with a count of one. The top ten clones comprise more than 0.25% of the sample.

All donors were healthy Caucasians. This record comes from a study of identical twins (dated by TCRdb to 2015 to 2016). Concerning the study at large: TCR alpha and beta repertoires from monozygotic twins, unrelated adults of various ages and cord blood were deep-sequenced to test whether fetal clonotypes persist. Replicate twin experiments were performed at different times using different library preparation protocols to rule out contamination.

The CDR3, from cysteine to phenylalanine, totals 15 residues. The DNA shown is the 45-base CDR3, in frame from base 1. The V and J ends are trimmed by 3 bases and 4 bases, leaving 10 bases between them. The study at large found these results: Because the same donors could not be followed over many years, conclusions were based on cross-sectional statistical analysis. A weaker excess of twin sharing was found in beta out-of-frame sequences because the signal-to-noise ratio was lowered by fewer shared sequences. Invariant T cells such as MAIT and iNKT could partly confound zero-insertion analyses, though diverse VJ usage argued against this for most clonotypes. Recombination models systematically underestimated out-of-frame TCR alpha sharing in monozygotic twins but agreed with sharing between unrelated individuals. Out-of-frame TCR alpha sequences shared between twins showed an excess of low generation-probability sequences compared with coincidental sharing between unrelated individuals. Abundant cord blood beta clonotypes carried fewer insertions; young adult naive repertoires showed a weaker similar trend, while memory repertoires showed none.

Sequencing used cord blood. This chain is built from TRBV12-3 or TRBV12-4 and TRBJ1-6, with no D gene named confidently. This clonotype was sampled from a newborn girl in good health. The CDR3 loop reads CASSLSQNYNSPLHF. The DNA sequence is given as TGTGCCAGCAGTTTGTCACAGAATTATAATTCACCCCTCCACTTT.